The rows below give T cell receptor beta chains drawn from one sample of a study of shared clonotypes between healthy human individuals. Sequenced by immunoSEQ multiplex PCR; TCRdb stores in-frame clones only, minus some. Among some 2,500,000 clones, 93% were seen once, and the ten largest hold approximately 0.36%. Sequenced sample: naive CD4+ T cells from PBMCs. The receptor set was obtained from a man younger than 35 in good health. Some clones in this sample may be carry-over from other donors' samples. Each CDR3 is given with its conserved first and last residue. The order of the fields is V gene, J gene, clone size, D gene, CDR3 protein, CDR3 DNA. The D gene is left open where the match is weak. Size is stated for part of the rows, as once, few or many counts, or as a class when the clone is expanded.

v_call: TRBV28
j_call: TRBJ2-1
clone_size: .
d_call: TRBD2
cdr3_aa: CASLSPGLAAHNEQFF
cdr3_nt: TGTGCCAGCCTTTCCCCGGGACTAGCGGCCCACAATGAGCAGTTCTTC

v_call: TRBV28
j_call: TRBJ2-7
clone_size: .
d_call: TRBD1
cdr3_aa: CASSSTPGQGREQYF
cdr3_nt: TGTGCCAGCAGTTCAACGCCGGGACAGGGTCGCGAGCAGTACTTC

v_call: TRBV7-2
j_call: TRBJ1-5
clone_size: .
d_call: .
cdr3_aa: CASSSGGGDQPQHF
cdr3_nt: TGTGCCAGCTCCTCCGGAGGGGGGGACCAGCCCCAGCATTTT

v_call: TRBV19
j_call: TRBJ1-2
clone_size: .
d_call: .
cdr3_aa: CASSIAREGYGYTF
cdr3_nt: TGTGCCAGTAGTATAGCGAGGGAAGGCTATGGCTACACCTTC

v_call: TRBV7-9
j_call: TRBJ2-2
clone_size: .
d_call: TRBD2
cdr3_aa: CASSPGGAPNTGELFF
cdr3_nt: TGTGCCAGCAGCCCCGGGGGGGCACCGAACACCGGGGAGCTGTTTTTT

v_call: TRBV7-9
j_call: TRBJ2-5
clone_size: .
d_call: .
cdr3_aa: CASSLRQQTQETQYF
cdr3_nt: TGTGCCAGCAGCCTCCGCCAACAGACCCAAGAGACCCAGTACTTC

v_call: TRBV30
j_call: TRBJ1-4
clone_size: .
d_call: .
cdr3_aa: CAWGPRNEKLFF
cdr3_nt: TGTGCCTGGGGCCCCCGTAATGAAAAACTGTTTTTT

v_call: TRBV5-1
j_call: TRBJ2-7
clone_size: .
d_call: TRBD1
cdr3_aa: CASSLGQVYEQYF
cdr3_nt: TGCGCCAGCAGCTTAGGACAGGTCTACGAGCAGTACTTC

v_call: TRBV28
j_call: TRBJ2-7
clone_size: .
d_call: TRBD1
cdr3_aa: CASSWTGVVTYEQYF
cdr3_nt: TGTGCCAGCAGTTGGACAGGGGTCGTAACCTACGAGCAGTACTTC

v_call: TRBV5-6
j_call: TRBJ1-1
clone_size: .
d_call: .
cdr3_aa: CASSLRGAGRNTEAFF
cdr3_nt: TGTGCCAGCAGCTTGCGGGGGGCGGGGAGGAACACTGAAGCTTTCTTT

v_call: TRBV7-9
j_call: TRBJ2-1
clone_size: .
d_call: TRBD2
cdr3_aa: CASSLGAGGPNEQFF
cdr3_nt: TGTGCCAGCAGCTTAGGGGCGGGAGGGCCCAATGAGCAGTTCTTC

v_call: TRBV6-5
j_call: TRBJ1-1
clone_size: .
d_call: TRBD1
cdr3_aa: CASSDTGVGAFF
cdr3_nt: TGTGCCAGCAGTGATACAGGGGTCGGTGCTTTCTTT

v_call: TRBV28
j_call: TRBJ2-5
clone_size: .
d_call: .
cdr3_aa: CASSLRRQSGYQETQYF
cdr3_nt: TGTGCCAGCAGTTTAAGACGACAGAGCGGTTACCAAGAGACCCAGTACTTC

v_call: TRBV29-1
j_call: TRBJ2-1
clone_size: .
d_call: TRBD2
cdr3_aa: CSVERGVRYNEQFF
cdr3_nt: TGCAGCGTTGAACGGGGGGTTAGGTACAATGAGCAGTTCTTC

v_call: TRBV7-2
j_call: TRBJ2-7
clone_size: .
d_call: .
cdr3_aa: CASSFGDVSYEQYF
cdr3_nt: TGTGCCAGCAGCTTCGGGGACGTCTCCTACGAGCAGTACTTC

v_call: TRBV5-1
j_call: TRBJ2-1
clone_size: .
d_call: .
cdr3_aa: CASSSIYNEQFF
cdr3_nt: TGCGCCAGCAGTTCCATCTACAATGAGCAGTTCTTC

v_call: TRBV13
j_call: TRBJ2-7
clone_size: .
d_call: TRBD2
cdr3_aa: CASSSGLAGLHYEQYF
cdr3_nt: TGTGCCAGCAGCTCGGGACTAGCGGGACTCCACTACGAGCAGTACTTC

v_call: TRBV6-6
j_call: TRBJ2-7
clone_size: .
d_call: .
cdr3_aa: CASDGGVLEQYF
cdr3_nt: TGTGCCAGCGACGGTGGTGTTCTCGAGCAGTACTTC

v_call: TRBV29-1
j_call: TRBJ1-3
clone_size: once
d_call: .
cdr3_aa: CSVTIPGVFSGNTIYF
cdr3_nt: TGCAGCGTGACTATCCCAGGGGTTTTCTCTGGAAACACCATATATTTT

v_call: TRBV6-5
j_call: TRBJ2-7
clone_size: .
d_call: TRBD2
cdr3_aa: CASSSTSGHYEQYF
cdr3_nt: TGTGCCAGCAGTTCCACTAGCGGGCACTACGAGCAGTACTTC

v_call: TRBV4-2
j_call: TRBJ1-1
clone_size: .
d_call: TRBD1
cdr3_aa: CASSYDGTANTEAFF
cdr3_nt: TGTGCCAGCAGCTACGACGGGACAGCGAACACTGAAGCTTTCTTT

v_call: TRBV18
j_call: TRBJ2-7
clone_size: .
d_call: TRBD2
cdr3_aa: CASSPGTSGIYEQYF
cdr3_nt: TGTGCCAGCTCACCAGGGACTAGCGGGATTTACGAGCAGTACTTC

v_call: TRBV9
j_call: TRBJ2-7
clone_size: .
d_call: TRBD2
cdr3_aa: CASSVGGGGFYEQYF
cdr3_nt: TGTGCCAGCAGCGTAGGCGGCGGGGGTTTCTACGAGCAGTACTTC

v_call: TRBV10-2
j_call: TRBJ2-1
clone_size: .
d_call: TRBD2
cdr3_aa: CASGASGRYNEQFF
cdr3_nt: TGCGCCAGCGGGGCTAGCGGGAGGTACAATGAGCAGTTCTTC

v_call: TRBV19
j_call: TRBJ2-2
clone_size: .
d_call: .
cdr3_aa: CASSIRAGPTGELFF
cdr3_nt: TGTGCCAGTAGTATTCGTGCGGGCCCCACCGGGGAGCTGTTTTTT

v_call: TRBV5-5
j_call: TRBJ2-2
clone_size: .
d_call: .
cdr3_aa: CASSLYPYWTENTGELFF
cdr3_nt: TGTGCCAGCAGCTTGTACCCTTATTGGACTGAGAACACCGGGGAGCTGTTTTTT

v_call: TRBV4-3
j_call: TRBJ1-6
clone_size: .
d_call: .
cdr3_aa: CASSHDRAYSDSPLHF
cdr3_nt: TGCGCCAGCAGCCATGACAGAGCCTATAGTGATTCACCCCTCCACTTT

v_call: TRBV6-1
j_call: TRBJ2-7
clone_size: .
d_call: TRBD2
cdr3_aa: CASRRTSGSIYEQYF
cdr3_nt: TGTGCCAGCAGAAGGACTAGCGGGAGCATCTACGAGCAGTACTTC

v_call: TRBV5-4
j_call: TRBJ1-2
clone_size: .
d_call: .
cdr3_aa: CASSLVGGSPNYGYTF
cdr3_nt: TGTGCCAGCAGCTTGGTCGGGGGGTCCCCCAACTATGGCTACACCTTC

v_call: TRBV18
j_call: TRBJ2-5
clone_size: .
d_call: TRBD2
cdr3_aa: CASSPLAGTSVEETQYF
cdr3_nt: TGTGCCAGCTCCCCGCTGGCCGGGACTAGCGTCGAAGAGACCCAGTACTTC

v_call: TRBV10-2
j_call: TRBJ1-2
clone_size: .
d_call: TRBD1
cdr3_aa: CASNEGANYGYTF
cdr3_nt: TGCGCCAGCAACGAGGGGGCAAACTATGGCTACACCTTC

v_call: TRBV9
j_call: TRBJ2-7
clone_size: .
d_call: .
cdr3_aa: CASSPGGTESYEQYF
cdr3_nt: TGTGCCAGCAGCCCGGGGGGGACAGAGTCCTACGAGCAGTACTTC

v_call: TRBV5-1
j_call: TRBJ2-3
clone_size: .
d_call: TRBD2
cdr3_aa: CASSLVAGVLDTQYF
cdr3_nt: TGCGCCAGCAGCTTGGTTGCGGGAGTCCTGGATACGCAGTATTTT

v_call: TRBV6-5
j_call: TRBJ1-1
clone_size: .
d_call: .
cdr3_aa: CAGTGSTEAFF
cdr3_nt: TGTGCCGGCACAGGGAGCACTGAAGCTTTCTTT

v_call: TRBV5-5
j_call: TRBJ1-4
clone_size: .
d_call: TRBD1
cdr3_aa: CASSPRTGVNEKLFF
cdr3_nt: TGTGCCAGCAGCCCCAGGACAGGGGTTAATGAAAAACTGTTTTTT

v_call: TRBV7-2
j_call: TRBJ1-3
clone_size: once
d_call: .
cdr3_aa: CASSSYGGPSGNTIYF
cdr3_nt: TGTGCCAGCAGCTCCTATGGGGGCCCCTCTGGAAACACCATATATTTT